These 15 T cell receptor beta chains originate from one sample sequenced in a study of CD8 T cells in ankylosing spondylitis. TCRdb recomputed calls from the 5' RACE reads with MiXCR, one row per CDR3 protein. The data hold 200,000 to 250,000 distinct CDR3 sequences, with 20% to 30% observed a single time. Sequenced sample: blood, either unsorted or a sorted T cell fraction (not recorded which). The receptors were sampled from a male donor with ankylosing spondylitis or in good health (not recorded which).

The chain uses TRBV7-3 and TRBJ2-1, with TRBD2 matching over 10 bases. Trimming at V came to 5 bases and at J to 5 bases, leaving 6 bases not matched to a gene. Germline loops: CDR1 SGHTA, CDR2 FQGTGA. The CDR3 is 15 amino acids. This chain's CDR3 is CASSGEREGHNEQFF. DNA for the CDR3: TGTGCCAGCAGCGGAGAGCGGGAGGGCCACAATGAGCAGTTCTTC.

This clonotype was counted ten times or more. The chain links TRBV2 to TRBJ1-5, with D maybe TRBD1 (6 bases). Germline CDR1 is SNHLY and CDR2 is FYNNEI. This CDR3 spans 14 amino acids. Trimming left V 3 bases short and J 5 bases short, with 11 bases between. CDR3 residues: CASSEGGGYQPQHF. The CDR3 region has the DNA TGTGCCAGCAGTGAGGGCGGGGGCTATCAGCCCCAGCATTTT.

CDR3 loop: CSVDVREASTDTQYF. For the CDR3, the DNA is TGCAGCGTTGACGTACGGGAGGCTAGCACAGATACGCAGTATTTT. This chain uses TRBV29-1 with TRBJ2-3; 7 bases agree with TRBD2. CDR1 is SQVTM and CDR2 is ANQGSEA in the germline V gene. J lost 0 bases, V lost 3 bases, and 6 bases had no gene match. This CDR3 is built from 15 residues.

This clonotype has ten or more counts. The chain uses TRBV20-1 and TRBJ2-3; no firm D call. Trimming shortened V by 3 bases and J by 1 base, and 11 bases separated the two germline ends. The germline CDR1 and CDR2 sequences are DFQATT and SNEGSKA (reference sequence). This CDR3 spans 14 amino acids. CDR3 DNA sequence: TGCAGTGCTAGGTTTGCCTCAGGCACAGATACGCAGTATTTT. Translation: CSARFASGTDTQYF.

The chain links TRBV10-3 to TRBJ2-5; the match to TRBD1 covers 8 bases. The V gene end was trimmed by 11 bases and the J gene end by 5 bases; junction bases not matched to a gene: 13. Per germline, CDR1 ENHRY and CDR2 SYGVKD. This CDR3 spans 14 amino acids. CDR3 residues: CASKGIQGDETQYF. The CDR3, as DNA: TGTGCCTCTAAAGGGATACAGGGGGATGAGACCCAGTACTTC.

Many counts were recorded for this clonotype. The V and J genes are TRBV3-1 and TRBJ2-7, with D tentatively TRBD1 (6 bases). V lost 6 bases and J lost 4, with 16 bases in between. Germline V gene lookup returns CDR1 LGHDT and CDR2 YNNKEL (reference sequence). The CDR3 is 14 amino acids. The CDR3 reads CASSYRGGTYEQYF. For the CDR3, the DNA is TGTGCCAGCAGTTACCGAGGGGGAACTTACGAGCAGTACTTC.

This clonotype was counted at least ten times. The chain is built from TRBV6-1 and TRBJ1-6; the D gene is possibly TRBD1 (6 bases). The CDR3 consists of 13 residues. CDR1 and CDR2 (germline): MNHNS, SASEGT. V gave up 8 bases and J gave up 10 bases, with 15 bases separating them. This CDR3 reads CASGGARVSPLHF. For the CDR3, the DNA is TGTGCCAGCGGGGGGGCGAGGGTATCACCCCTCCACTTT.

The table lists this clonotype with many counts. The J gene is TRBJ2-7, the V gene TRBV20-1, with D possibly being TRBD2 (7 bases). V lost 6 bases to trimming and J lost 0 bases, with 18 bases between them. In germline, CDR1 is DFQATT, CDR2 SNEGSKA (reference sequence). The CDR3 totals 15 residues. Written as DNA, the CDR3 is TGCAGTGCAGCGGGACACCCATTGCACTCCTACGAGCAGTACTTC. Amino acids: CSAAGHPLHSYEQYF.

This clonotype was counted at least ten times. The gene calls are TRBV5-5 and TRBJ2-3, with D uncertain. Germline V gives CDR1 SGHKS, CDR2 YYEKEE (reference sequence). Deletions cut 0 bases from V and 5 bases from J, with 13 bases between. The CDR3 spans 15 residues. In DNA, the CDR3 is TGTGCCAGCAGCTTGGGTGCGCAATTCGGAGATACGCAGTATTTT. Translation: CASSLGAQFGDTQYF.

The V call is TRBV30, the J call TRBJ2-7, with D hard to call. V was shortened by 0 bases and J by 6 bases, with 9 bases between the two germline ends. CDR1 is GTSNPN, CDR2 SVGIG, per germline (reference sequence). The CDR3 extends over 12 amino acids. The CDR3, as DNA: TGTGCCTGGAGTGTAGAAGCTCGCGAGCAGTACTTC. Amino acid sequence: CAWSVEAREQYF.

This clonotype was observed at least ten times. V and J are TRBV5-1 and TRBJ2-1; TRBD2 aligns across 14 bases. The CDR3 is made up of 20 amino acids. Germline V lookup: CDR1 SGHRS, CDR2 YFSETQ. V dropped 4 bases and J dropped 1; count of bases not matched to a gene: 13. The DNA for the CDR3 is TGCGCCAGCAGCCCCCGGACGGCTGGGACTAGCGGGAGTTCCTACAATGAGCAGTTCTTC. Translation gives CASSPRTAGTSGSSYNEQFF.

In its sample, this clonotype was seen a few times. The CDR3 sequence: CASRETPEQYF. In DNA form, the CDR3 reads TGTGCCAGCAGGGAGACTCCCGAGCAGTACTTC. The chain combines TRBV6-1 with TRBJ2-7, with D hard to call. The CDR3 runs to 11 residues. Germline CDR1 is MNHNS and CDR2 is SASEGT. Trimming took off 6 bases at V and 6 bases at J, with 9 bases between the two ends.

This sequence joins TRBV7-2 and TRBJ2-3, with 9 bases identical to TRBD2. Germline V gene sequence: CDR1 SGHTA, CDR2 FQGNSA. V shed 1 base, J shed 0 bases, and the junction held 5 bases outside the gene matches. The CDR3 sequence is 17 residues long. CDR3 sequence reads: CASSLVRLAVSTDTQYF. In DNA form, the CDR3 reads TGTGCCAGCAGCTTAGTCCGACTAGCGGTTAGCACAGATACGCAGTATTTT. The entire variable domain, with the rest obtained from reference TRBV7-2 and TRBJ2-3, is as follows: GAGVSQSPSNKVTEKGKDVELRCDPISGHTALYWYRQSLGQGLEFLIYFQGNSAPDKSGLPSDRFSAERTGGSVSTLTIQRTQQEDSAVYLCASSLVRLAVSTDTQYFGPGTRLTVL.

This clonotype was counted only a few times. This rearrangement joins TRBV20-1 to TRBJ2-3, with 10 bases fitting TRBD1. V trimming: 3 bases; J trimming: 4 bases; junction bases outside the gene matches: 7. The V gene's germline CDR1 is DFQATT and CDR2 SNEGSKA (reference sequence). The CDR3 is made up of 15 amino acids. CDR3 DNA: TGCAGTGCTAGCCGGGACAGGGGAGTTGCAGATACGCAGTATTTT. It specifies CSASRDRGVADTQYF.

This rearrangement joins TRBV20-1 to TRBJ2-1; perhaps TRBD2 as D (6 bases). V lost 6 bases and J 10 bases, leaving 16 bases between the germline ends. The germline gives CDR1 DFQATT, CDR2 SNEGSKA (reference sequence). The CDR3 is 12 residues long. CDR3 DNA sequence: TGCAGTGCATTTGGAGGGCCGGAGGAGCAGTTCTTC. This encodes CSAFGGPEEQFF.